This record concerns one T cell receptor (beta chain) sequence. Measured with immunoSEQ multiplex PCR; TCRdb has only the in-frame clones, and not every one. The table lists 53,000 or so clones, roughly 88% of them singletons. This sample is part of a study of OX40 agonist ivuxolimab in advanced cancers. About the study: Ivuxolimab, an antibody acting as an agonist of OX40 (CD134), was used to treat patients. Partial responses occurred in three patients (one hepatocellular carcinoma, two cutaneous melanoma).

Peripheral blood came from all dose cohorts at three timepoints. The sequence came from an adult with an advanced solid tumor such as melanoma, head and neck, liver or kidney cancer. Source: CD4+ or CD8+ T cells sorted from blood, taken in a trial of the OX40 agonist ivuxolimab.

The CDR3 nucleotides are TGTGCCAGCAGCTGGGGGGGGACCCAGTACTTC. It is translated as CASSWGGTQYF. The V gene is TRBV5-6, the J gene TRBJ2-5, with 7 nucleotides matching TRBD2. This CDR3 has 11 residues. V lost 3 bases and J lost 7; bases outside the gene matches: 0. From germline, CDR1 is SGHDT and CDR2 YYEEEE.